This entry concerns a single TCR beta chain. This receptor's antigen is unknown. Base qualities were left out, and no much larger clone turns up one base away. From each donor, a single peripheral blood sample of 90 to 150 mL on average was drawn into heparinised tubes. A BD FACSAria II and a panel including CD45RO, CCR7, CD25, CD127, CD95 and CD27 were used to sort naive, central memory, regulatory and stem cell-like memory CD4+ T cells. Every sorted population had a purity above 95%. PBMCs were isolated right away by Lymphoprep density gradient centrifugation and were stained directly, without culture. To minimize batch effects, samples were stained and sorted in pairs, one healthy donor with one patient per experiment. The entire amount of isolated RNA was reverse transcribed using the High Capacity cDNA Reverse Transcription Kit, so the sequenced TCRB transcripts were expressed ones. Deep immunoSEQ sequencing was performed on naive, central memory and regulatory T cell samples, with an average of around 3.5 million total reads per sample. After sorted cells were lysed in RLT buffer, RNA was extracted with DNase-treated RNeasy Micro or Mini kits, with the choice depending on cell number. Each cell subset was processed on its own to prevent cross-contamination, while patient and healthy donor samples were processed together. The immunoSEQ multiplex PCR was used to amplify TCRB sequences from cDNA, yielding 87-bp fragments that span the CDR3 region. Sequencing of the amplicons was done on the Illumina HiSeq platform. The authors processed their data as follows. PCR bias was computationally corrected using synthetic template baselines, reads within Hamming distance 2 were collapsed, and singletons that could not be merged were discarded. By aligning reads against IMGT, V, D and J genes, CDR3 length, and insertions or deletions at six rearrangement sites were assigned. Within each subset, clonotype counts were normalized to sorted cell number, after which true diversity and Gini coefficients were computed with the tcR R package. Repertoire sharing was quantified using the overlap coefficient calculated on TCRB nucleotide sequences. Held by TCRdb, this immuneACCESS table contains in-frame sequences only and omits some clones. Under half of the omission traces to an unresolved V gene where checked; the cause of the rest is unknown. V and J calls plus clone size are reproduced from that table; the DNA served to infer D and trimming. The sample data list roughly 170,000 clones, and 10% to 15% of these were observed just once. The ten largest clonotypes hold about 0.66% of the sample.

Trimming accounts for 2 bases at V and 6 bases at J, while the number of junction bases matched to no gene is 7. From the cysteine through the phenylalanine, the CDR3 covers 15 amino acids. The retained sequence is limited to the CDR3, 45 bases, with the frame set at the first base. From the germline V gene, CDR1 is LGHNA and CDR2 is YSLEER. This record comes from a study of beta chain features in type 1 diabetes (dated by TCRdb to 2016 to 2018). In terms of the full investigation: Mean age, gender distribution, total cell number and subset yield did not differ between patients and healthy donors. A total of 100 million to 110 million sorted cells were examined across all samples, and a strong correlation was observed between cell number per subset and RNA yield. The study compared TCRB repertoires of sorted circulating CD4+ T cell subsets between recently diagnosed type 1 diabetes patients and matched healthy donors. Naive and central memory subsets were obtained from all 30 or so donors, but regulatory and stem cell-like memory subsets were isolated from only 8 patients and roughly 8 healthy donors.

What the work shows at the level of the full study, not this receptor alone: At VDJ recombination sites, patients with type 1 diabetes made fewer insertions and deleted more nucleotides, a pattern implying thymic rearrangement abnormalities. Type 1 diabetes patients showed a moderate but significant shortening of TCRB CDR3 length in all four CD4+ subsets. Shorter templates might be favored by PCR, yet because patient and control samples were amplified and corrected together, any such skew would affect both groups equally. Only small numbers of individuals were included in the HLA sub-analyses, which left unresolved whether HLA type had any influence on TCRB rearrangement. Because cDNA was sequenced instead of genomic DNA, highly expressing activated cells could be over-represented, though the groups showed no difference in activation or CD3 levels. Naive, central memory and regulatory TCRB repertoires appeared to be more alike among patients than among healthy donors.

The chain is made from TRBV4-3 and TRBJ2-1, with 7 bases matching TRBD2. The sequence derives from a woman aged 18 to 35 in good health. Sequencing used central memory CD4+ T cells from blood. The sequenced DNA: TGCGCCAGCAGCCAAAACAGCGGGACTCTCAATGAGCAGTTCTTC. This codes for CASSQNSGTLNEQFF.